This section outlines one TCR beta chain sequence together with its context. The data were obtained in a study of blood T cell repertoires in COVID-19. Study details: The samples span acute and convalescent COVID-19 from the United States, Italy and Spain.

Unmatched junction bases numbered 8, after V lost 0 bases and J lost 4 bases. From germline, CDR1 is KGHDR and CDR2 SFDVKD. The CDR3 contains 18 residues. Clones were sequenced by immunoSEQ multiplex PCR, and TCRdb holds only the in-frame ones, with some missing. Of about 140,000 clones in the sample, less than 90% are singletons; the top ten hold 5% to 6%. The source is a middle-aged man with acute COVID-19. The material sequenced was PBMCs or T cells enriched from blood (not recorded which). The genes are TRBV24-1 and TRBJ2-1; 10 bases agree with TRBD1. CDR3 sequence (DNA): TGTGCCACCAGTGATTTGGGGGATCCGGGACAGGGGTACAATGAGCAGTTCTTC. This gives the protein CATSDLGDPGQGYNEQFF.